Listed here are 29 T cell receptor beta chains from one sample, sequenced in a study of Graves' ophthalmopathy and Graves' hyperthyroidism. From RNA, the CDR3 regions of TCR beta chains were amplified and sequenced. HTBI primers primed a first-round RT-PCR, and a second-round multiplex PCR followed. TCRdb reanalysed the multiplex PCR reads using MiXCR and keeps one entry per CDR3 protein. The table lists approximately 480,000 distinct CDR3 sequences, approximately 15% of them singletons. Input material: blood. These receptors originate from a woman in her twenties or thirties with Graves' ophthalmopathy.

This rearrangement joins TRBV9 to TRBJ1-1; 7 bases are a match to TRBD1. CDR3 size: 15 residues. From germline, CDR1 is SGDLS and CDR2 YYNGEE. Trimming took 0 bases from V and 5 from J; bases not matched to a gene: 7. CDR3 DNA sequence: TGTGCCAGCAGCGTAGTCAAGGGGGCAGGGACTGAAGCTTTCTTT. Protein sequence: CASSVVKGAGTEAFF.

The rearrangement joins TRBV24-1 to TRBJ2-5, with 8 bases identical to TRBD1. J lost 4 bases, V lost 4 bases, and 10 bases had no gene match. The germline CDR1 and CDR2 sequences are KGHDR and SFDVKD. This CDR3 region has 16 residues. CDR3 in amino acids: CATSDPRDRTGETQYF. For the CDR3, the DNA is TGTGCCACCAGTGACCCTCGGGACAGGACGGGAGAGACCCAGTACTTC.

This clonotype has ten or more counts. The chain carries TRBV12-3 or TRBV12-4 and TRBJ1-1, with 10 bases lining up with TRBD1. This CDR3 region has 14 residues. J was trimmed by 3 bases and V by 6 bases; bases with no gene match: 4. CDR3 bases: TGTGCCAGCAGGAGGGACAGGGGTTACACTGAAGCTTTCTTT. This encodes CASRRDRGYTEAFF.

This clonotype was counted many times. The V gene is TRBV5-1, the J gene TRBJ2-2, with TRBD2 matching 8 bases. The CDR3 is 17 amino acids. The germline V gene encodes CDR1 SGHRS and CDR2 YFSETQ. Germline trimming cut 0 bases from V and 3 bases from J; bases unmatched to any gene: 7. CDR3 region: CASSLALAGTYTGELFF. The CDR3 bases are TGCGCCAGCAGCTTGGCCTTAGCGGGGACCTACACCGGGGAGCTGTTTTTT. The variable domain in full, completed from reference TRBV5-1 and TRBJ2-2, reads KAGVTQTPRYLIKTRGQQVTLSCSPISGHRSVSWYQQTPGQGLQFLFEYFSETQRNKGNFPGRFSGRQFSNSRSEMNVSTLELGDSALYLCASSLALAGTYTGELFFGEGSRLTVL.

The genes are TRBV4-1 and TRBJ2-7; D may be TRBD1 (7 bases). This CDR3 is 15 amino acids long. Between the trimmed V and J ends, which lost 7 bases and 2 bases, there was a span of 18 bases. The V gene's germline CDR1 is MGHRA and CDR2 YSYEKL. The CDR3 DNA reads TGCGCCAGCACCCTAAGACAGGGAGGCCCCTACGAGCAGTACTTC. As protein: CASTLRQGGPYEQYF.

In its sample, this clonotype was seen many times. The chain employs TRBV6-1 and TRBJ1-2, with TRBD1 as a possible D gene (5 bases). Trimming left V 6 bases short and J 8 bases short, with 16 bases between. Germline loops: CDR1 MNHNS, CDR2 SASEGT. The CDR3 runs 13 residues. The CDR3 region is CASSAGTDVGYTF. The DNA for the CDR3 is TGTGCCAGCAGCGCCGGGACGGATGTGGGCTACACCTTC.

The V and J genes are TRBV28 and TRBJ1-2; D might be TRBD1 (6 bases). The length of the CDR3 is 12 residues. CDR1 MDHEN and CDR2 SYDVKM come from the germline V gene. V shed 10 bases and J shed 7 bases, with 16 bases lying between them. CDR3 coding DNA: TGTGCCATCAACCACAGGGATAGTGGCTACACCTTC. Amino acid sequence: CAINHRDSGYTF.

V gene TRBV12-3 or TRBV12-4 combines with J gene TRBJ1-1; 7 bases fit TRBD1. V shed 6 bases and J 4 bases; nucleotides not matched to a gene: 5. The CDR3 sequence is 13 residues long. The CDR3 region is CASRTGEGTEAFF. The CDR3 region has the DNA TGTGCCAGCAGAACAGGGGAGGGCACTGAAGCTTTCTTT.

This clonotype was counted between two and nine times. This may stem from a read error, because a much larger clone lies one nucleotide away. The chain has TRBV7-7 and TRBJ2-2, with 12 bases lining up with TRBD2. Per the germline V gene, CDR1 is SSHAT and CDR2 is FNYEAQ (reference sequence). The CDR3 sequence is 16 residues long. The CDR3 protein is CASCPSGGAITGELFF. The CDR3 region has the DNA TGTGCTAGCTGCCCTAGCGGGGGGGCGATCACCGGGGAGCTGTTTTTT.

This clonotype has ten or more counts. V is TRBV6-1 and J is TRBJ1-5; 7 bases fit TRBD1. V trimming: 3 bases; J trimming: 5 bases; junction bases outside the gene matches: 4. The CDR3 spans 14 residues. Germline V CDR1 and CDR2: MNHNS, SASEGT. This CDR3 reads CASSDRGSDQPQHF. The CDR3 DNA reads TGTGCCAGCAGTGACAGGGGGTCGGATCAGCCCCAGCATTTT.

The chain has TRBV30 and TRBJ1-1; D is perhaps TRBD1 (5 bases). Germline CDR1 reads GTSNPN; CDR2 reads SVGIG (reference sequence). The CDR3 runs 13 residues. V was shortened by 4 bases and J by 5 bases, with 14 bases between the two germline ends. CDR3 bases: TGTGCCTGGAAGGCCGGGGCGGGGACTGAAGCTTTCTTT. Amino acids: CAWKAGAGTEAFF.

This clonotype was detected only once. This chain connects TRBV6-2 or TRBV6-3 to TRBJ1-2; D is perhaps TRBD1 (5 bases). Trimming removed 2 bases at V and 14 bases at J, with 15 bases between. CDR1 is MNHEY and CDR2 is SVGEGT in the germline V gene. The CDR3 is 12 residues long. CDR3 loop: CASSYEVGARTF. The DNA for the CDR3 is TGTGCCAGCAGTTACGAGGTCGGGGCTAGGACCTTC.

This clonotype has at least ten counts. V usage is TRBV9 and J usage is TRBJ1-2; D is perhaps TRBD1 (6 bases). The ends were cut back, 0 bases at V and 7 bases at J, with 13 bases in the middle. The CDR3 runs to 14 residues. The germline V gene encodes CDR1 SGDLS and CDR2 YYNGEE. The CDR3 sequence is CASSVVSRGAGYTF. CDR3 DNA: TGTGCCAGCAGCGTAGTATCCAGGGGAGCTGGCTACACCTTC.

This clonotype occurred many times. The J gene is TRBJ1-2, the V gene TRBV12-3 or TRBV12-4; the match to TRBD1 covers 9 bases. Germline trimming cut 6 bases from V and 8 bases from J; bases unmatched to any gene: 7. This CDR3 spans 13 amino acids. CDR3: CASRSDRGDGYTF. The CDR3 bases are TGTGCCAGCAGGTCGGACAGGGGTGACGGCTACACCTTC.

This clonotype was counted at least ten times. The V and J genes are TRBV20-1 and TRBJ1-2; the D gene is possibly TRBD1 (6 bases). CDR3 size: 16 residues. The V end lost 0 bases, the J end lost 5 bases, and 19 bases lay between the germline ends. CDR1 is DFQATT and CDR2 is SNEGSKA in the germline V gene (reference sequence). The chain's CDR3 is CSARDSQFTQGYGYTF. CDR3 nucleotide sequence: TGCAGTGCTAGAGATTCTCAGTTCACCCAGGGGTATGGCTACACCTTC.

The genes are TRBV30 and TRBJ1-1; D is undetermined. CDR1 and CDR2 from the germline V gene are GTSNPN and SVGIG (reference sequence). The CDR3 sequence is 10 residues long. V was trimmed by 2 bases and J by 6 bases, leaving 4 bases between them. In DNA, the CDR3 is TGTGCCTGGAGTAGGGCTGAAGCTTTCTTT. Translating it yields CAWSRAEAFF.

This clonotype was seen at least ten times. This chain connects TRBV20-1 to TRBJ1-2, with TRBD1 matching over 7 bases. Germline V CDR1 and CDR2: DFQATT, SNEGSKA (reference sequence). The CDR3 is made up of 15 amino acids. Trimming took 1 base from V and 5 from J; bases not matched to a gene: 10. The CDR3 reads CSARALRGRAYGYTF. The DNA for the CDR3 is TGCAGTGCTAGAGCTTTGAGGGGGCGCGCGTATGGCTACACCTTC.

The chain employs TRBV5-1 and TRBJ2-7; no clear D. V was trimmed by 7 bases and J by 2 bases, leaving 13 bases between them. The germline V gene has CDR1 SGHRS and CDR2 YFSETQ. The CDR3 sequence is 13 residues long. CDR3 sequence (DNA): TGCGCCAGCGGGAAAGGGCCCGCCTACGAGCAGTACTTC. Protein sequence: CASGKGPAYEQYF. The complete variable domain, with remaining parts taken from reference TRBV5-1 and TRBJ2-7, reads KAGVTQTPRYLIKTRGQQVTLSCSPISGHRSVSWYQQTPGQGLQFLFEYFSETQRNKGNFPGRFSGRQFSNSRSEMNVSTLELGDSALYLCASGKGPAYEQYFGPGTRLTVT.

The chain links TRBV3-1 to TRBJ2-2; 12 positions agree with TRBD1. CDR1 LGHDT and CDR2 YNNKEL come from the germline V gene (reference sequence). After removal of 1 base from V and 6 bases from J, the junction contained 6 bases not matched to a gene. The CDR3 has 17 residues. The CDR3 loop reads CASSQGIGTGGAGELFF. The CDR3 DNA follows: TGTGCCAGCAGCCAAGGAATCGGGACAGGGGGCGCCGGGGAGCTGTTTTTT.

The sample holds many counts of this clonotype. V usage is TRBV6-4 and J usage is TRBJ2-2; D is unresolved. The CDR3 totals 14 residues. Germline V gene data show CDR1 as MRHNA and CDR2 as SNTAGT. Trimming removed 2 bases from V and 2 bases from J, with 6 bases in between. CDR3 loop: CASSDNPNTGELFF. DNA for the CDR3: TGTGCCAGCAGTGACAACCCCAACACCGGGGAGCTGTTTTTT.

The chain couples TRBV12-3 or TRBV12-4 to TRBJ2-5; 7 bases fit TRBD2. Germline trimming cut 2 bases from V and 5 bases from J; bases unmatched to any gene: 14. This CDR3 is 17 amino acids long. The CDR3 nucleotides read TGTGCCAGCAGTTTAACGGGTATCGGGGGGACGACGGAGACCCAGTACTTC. Residues: CASSLTGIGGTTETQYF.

This clonotype was detected ten times or more. The CDR3 region is CAIKGQGGNQPQHF. The CDR3 DNA reads TGTGCCATCAAAGGACAGGGAGGCAATCAGCCCCAGCATTTT. This chain uses TRBV10-3 with TRBJ1-5; 8 bases fit TRBD1. The trim removed 7 bases at V and 2 bases at J, leaving 4 bases unmatched. CDR1 and CDR2 (germline): ENHRY, SYGVKD. This CDR3 region has 14 residues.

This clonotype was counted at least ten times. CDR3 in amino acids: CASRGHLSVYEQYF. The CDR3 region has the DNA TGTGCCAGCAGAGGACACTTGAGCGTCTACGAGCAGTACTTC. The rearrangement links TRBV28 to TRBJ2-7, with a possible D match to TRBD1 (5 bases). From germline, CDR1 is MDHEN and CDR2 SYDVKM. The ends were cut back, 6 bases at V and 3 bases at J, with 15 bases in the middle. The CDR3 sequence is 14 residues long.

Ten or more counts support this clonotype. V is TRBV6-2 or TRBV6-3 and J is TRBJ2-7; 8 bases line up with TRBD2. In germline, CDR1 is MNHEY, CDR2 SVGEGT. The CDR3 has 15 residues. J was trimmed by 0 bases and V by 4 bases; bases with no gene match: 5. The CDR3: CASSSLAESSYEQYF. CDR3 DNA: TGTGCCAGCAGTTCACTAGCGGAGAGCTCCTACGAGCAGTACTTC.

Note on this clonotype: Given a much more abundant clone one base away, this may be a read error. The V gene is TRBV12-3 or TRBV12-4, the J gene TRBJ2-7; 9 positions match TRBD1. This CDR3 contains 13 residues. The CDR3 DNA sequence: TGTGTCAGCTGGACAGGGGTAGGTTACGAGCAGTACTTC. It specifies CVSWTGVGYEQYF.

CDR3 in amino acids: CASSQVIPGGRSYGYTF. The CDR3 nucleotides are TGTGCCAGCAGCCAAGTAATCCCCGGGGGGCGCTCCTATGGCTACACCTTC. The gene calls are TRBV4-2 and TRBJ1-2, with D tentatively TRBD1 (6 bases). Germline V gene lookup returns CDR1 LGHNA and CDR2 YNFKEQ. The CDR3 covers 17 residues. With 1 base removed from V and 4 bases from J, the gap between germline ends came to 19 bases.

This clonotype came up many times. The chain links TRBV28 to TRBJ1-2, with D possibly matching TRBD1 (5 bases). The CDR3 runs to 14 residues. Trimming cost V 4 bases and J 4 bases, with 13 bases left between them. CDR1 is MDHEN and CDR2 is SYDVKM in the germline V gene. CDR3 sequence reads: CASSSYGGSYGYTF. DNA for the CDR3: TGTGCCAGCAGTTCCTATGGGGGGAGCTATGGCTACACCTTC.

This clonotype was counted at least ten times. The genes are TRBV5-1 and TRBJ1-1; D uncertain. Germline assignment: CDR1 SGHRS and CDR2 YFSETQ. The ends were cut back, 2 bases at V and 7 bases at J, with 12 bases in the middle. CDR3 length: 13 amino acids. The CDR3 sequence: CASSLLDAYEAFF. The CDR3 DNA follows: TGCGCCAGCAGCTTACTCGACGCATATGAAGCTTTCTTT.

The sample holds a few counts of this clonotype. This rearrangement joins TRBV11-2 to TRBJ2-7, with a possible D match to TRBD1 (5 bases). The germline gives CDR1 SGHAT, CDR2 FQNNGV. V lost 3 bases and J 3 bases, leaving 15 bases between the germline ends. This CDR3 is built from 15 residues. CDR3 nucleotides: TGTGCCAGCAGCTTCGGAACCGCAGGGAACTACGAGCAGTACTTC. Translated, it gives CASSFGTAGNYEQYF.